These 2 T cell receptor beta chains were all obtained from the same sample, sequenced in a study of cytomegalovirus exposure and HLA in healthy donors. Vbeta (60) and Jbeta (13) primers were used in the PCR. Sequencing used immunoSEQ multiplex PCR; TCRdb keeps in-frame clones, though not all of them. The data contain 70,000 to 100,000 clones, approximately 61% of them seen just once; the ten biggest clones take up 6.9%. Sequenced input: PBMCs. These receptors were obtained from a woman aged 45 to 65 in good health and CMV-seropositive.

The CDR3: CASSSLGNTEAFF. CDR3 nucleotides: TGTGCCAGCAGCAGCCTAGGGAACACTGAAGCTTTCTTT. The chain links TRBV21-1 to TRBJ1-1. TRBV21-1 is a listed pseudogene. The CDR3 has 13 residues.

The CDR3 loop reads CASSLTSGGAFYNEQFF. The CDR3 DNA reads as TGCGCCAGCAGCCTTACTAGCGGGGGGGCCTTCTACAATGAGCAGTTCTTC. This chain connects TRBV5-1 to TRBJ2-1; 13 bases are shared with TRBD2. The germline V gene has CDR1 SGHRS and CDR2 YFSETQ. The CDR3 covers 17 residues. V lost 4 bases and J lost 3; bases outside the gene matches: 7.